Shown below are 26 T cell receptor beta chains from a single sample sequenced in a study of blood T cell repertoires in COVID-19. Sequencing used immunoSEQ multiplex PCR; TCRdb keeps in-frame clones, though not all of them. The table lists over 95,000 clones, roughly 76% of them singletons. The sequenced material came from peripheral blood. Every receptor here comes from a human donor in a cohort sampled during active COVID-19.

The chain combines TRBV6-4 with TRBJ1-5; possibly TRBD1 for D (5 bases). CDR3 length equals 12 residues. V was cut by 11 bases and J by 2 bases, with 10 bases left in between. Germline V CDR1 and CDR2: MRHNA, SNTAGT. CDR3 amino acids: CARGIGNQPQHF. The CDR3 DNA reads TGTGCCCGGGGGATCGGCAATCAGCCCCAGCATTTT.

The chain employs TRBV6-6 and TRBJ1-1; D is possibly TRBD1 (6 bases). This CDR3 contains 14 residues. Germline V gene data show CDR1 as MNHNY and CDR2 as SVGAGI (reference sequence). Trimming shortened V by 5 bases and J by 2 bases, and 12 bases separated the two germline ends. In DNA form, the CDR3 reads TGTGCCAGCAGTGCCGGGACATTTAACACTGAAGCTTTCTTT. It is translated as CASSAGTFNTEAFF.

This chain connects TRBV6-2 or TRBV6-3 to TRBJ2-7; 8 bases align to TRBD1. CDR1 MNHEY and CDR2 SVGEGT come from the germline V gene. The trim removed 6 bases at V and 1 base at J, leaving 8 bases unmatched. The CDR3 loop spans 15 amino acids. DNA for the CDR3: TGTGCCAGCAGCCGGACAGGGTTTAATTCCTACGAGCAGTACTTC. It specifies CASSRTGFNSYEQYF.

In its sample, this clone was seen once. The chain uses TRBV4-1 and TRBJ2-1; D perhaps matches TRBD2 (5 bases). This CDR3 is 15 amino acids long. From germline, CDR1 is MGHRA and CDR2 YSYEKL. The ends were cut back, 0 bases at V and 3 bases at J, with 9 bases in the middle. In DNA, the CDR3 is TGCGCCAGCAGCCAAGAGACTATTAGCTACAATGAGCAGTTCTTC. This encodes CASSQETISYNEQFF.

This rearrangement joins TRBV7-2 to TRBJ2-5; 8 bases are shared with TRBD2. After removal of 5 bases from V and 5 bases from J, the junction contained 10 bases not matched to a gene. Germline CDR1 is SGHTA and CDR2 is FQGNSA. The length of the CDR3 is 15 residues. This chain's CDR3 is CASSHGGAGEETQYF. In DNA, the CDR3 is TGTGCCAGCAGCCACGGAGGAGCGGGGGAGGAGACCCAGTACTTC. Based on the CDR3 plus reference TRBV7-2 and TRBJ2-5, the full variable domain is GAGVSQSPSNKVTEKGKDVELRCDPISGHTALYWYRQSLGQGLEFLIYFQGNSAPDKSGLPSDRFSAERTGGSVSTLTIQRTQQEDSAVYLCASSHGGAGEETQYFGPGTRLLVL.

V gene TRBV6-5 combines with J gene TRBJ1-4, with D perhaps TRBD1 (6 bases). Germline V lookup: CDR1 MNHEY, CDR2 SVGAGI. This CDR3 has 14 residues. V lost 4 bases to trimming and J lost 8 bases, with 14 bases between them. The CDR3 DNA reads as TGTGCCAGCAGTTTATTGGGGGCGGACGAAAAACTGTTTTTT. This codes for CASSLLGADEKLFF.

This chain links TRBV27 with TRBJ2-7; perhaps TRBD2 as D (6 bases). CDR1 is MNHEY and CDR2 is SMNVEV in the germline V gene (reference sequence). The V gene lost 8 bases and the J gene lost 0 bases, with 11 bases spanning the gap. This CDR3 has 13 residues. The CDR3 spells CASGGANSYEQYF. The CDR3 region has the DNA TGTGCCAGCGGAGGGGCTAACTCCTACGAGCAGTACTTC.

The chain has TRBV6-6 and TRBJ2-2; D is ambiguous. This CDR3 contains 12 residues. The V gene lost 5 bases and the J gene lost 3 bases, with 4 bases spanning the gap. The germline CDR1 and CDR2 sequences are MNHNY and SVGAGI (reference sequence). Here the CDR3 DNA reads TGTGCCAGCAGTACACACACCGGGGAGCTGTTTTTT. It encodes CASSTHTGELFF.

In its sample, this clone was seen a few times. The chain uses TRBV3-1 (or the pseudogene TRBV3-2) and TRBJ1-3; a possible D gene is TRBD1 (5 bases). Germline assignment: CDR1 LGHDT and CDR2 YNNKEL (reference sequence). Trimming removed 1 base at V and 1 base at J, with 11 bases between. The CDR3 runs to 16 residues. CDR3 DNA: TGTGCCAGCAGCCAAGGACAGATTCGTTCTGGAAACACCATATATTTT. Amino acids: CASSQGQIRSGNTIYF.

The V gene is TRBV5-1, the J gene TRBJ2-1, with TRBD2 as a possible D gene (8 bases). V lost 2 bases to trimming and J lost 7 bases, with 22 bases between them. Germline V lookup: CDR1 SGHRS, CDR2 YFSETQ. There are 17 residues in the CDR3. In nucleotides, the CDR3 is TGCGCCAGCAGCTTCAACCCGGGACAGTCGGGGGGGAATGAGCAGTTCTTC. Amino acid sequence: CASSFNPGQSGGNEQFF. The full variable domain, rest sourced from reference TRBV5-1 and TRBJ2-1, is KAGVTQTPRYLIKTRGQQVTLSCSPISGHRSVSWYQQTPGQGLQFLFEYFSETQRNKGNFPGRFSGRQFSNSRSEMNVSTLELGDSALYLCASSFNPGQSGGNEQFFGPGTRLTVL.

The rearrangement links TRBV27 to TRBJ2-7, with 10 bases identical to TRBD2. Germline CDR1 reads MNHEY; CDR2 reads SMNVEV (reference sequence). CDR3 size: 16 residues. Trimming cost V 4 bases and J 1 base; bases outside gene matches: 7. CDR3 sequence: CASSSPPSGGSYEQYF. In nucleotides, the CDR3 is TGTGCCAGCAGTTCGCCCCCTAGCGGGGGTTCCTACGAGCAGTACTTC.

The chain couples TRBV7-9 to TRBJ2-5; 11 nucleotides agree with TRBD2. CDR3 length: 16 amino acids. V gave up 2 bases and J gave up 4 bases; unmatched junction bases: 6. The V gene's germline CDR1 is SEHNR and CDR2 FQNEAQ (reference sequence). The CDR3 DNA follows: TGTGCCAGCAGCTTAAATAGCGGGGGGGCCGGAGAGACCCAGTACTTC. It is translated as CASSLNSGGAGETQYF.

This rearrangement joins TRBV5-5 to TRBJ1-1, with D maybe TRBD1 (5 bases). This CDR3 is 15 amino acids long. Germline CDR1 is SGHKS and CDR2 is YYEKEE (reference sequence). The V gene lost 3 bases and the J gene lost 3 bases, with 15 bases spanning the gap. CDR3 protein: CASSWGVARDTEAFF. The CDR3 DNA reads TGTGCCAGCAGCTGGGGGGTGGCGCGGGACACTGAAGCTTTCTTT. Full variable domain (remainder filled in from reference TRBV5-5 and TRBJ1-1): DAGVTQSPTHLIKTRGQQVTLRCSPISGHKSVSWYQQVLGQGPQFIFQYYEKEERGRGNFPDRFSARQFPNYSSELNVNALLLGDSALYLCASSWGVARDTEAFFGQGTRLTVV.

The CDR3 bases are TGTGCCAGCAGCTCTAGCGGGAGACACACCGGGGAGCTGTTTTTT. Its protein is CASSSSGRHTGELFF. The V and J genes are TRBV9 and TRBJ2-2; the match to TRBD2 covers 10 bases. The CDR3 sequence is 15 residues long. Germline lookup yields CDR1 SGDLS and CDR2 YYNGEE. V lost 4 bases and J lost 3; bases outside the gene matches: 3.

The chain joins TRBV5-6 to TRBJ2-7; 9 bases agree with TRBD1. The J segment lost 2 bases and the V segment lost 5 bases, leaving 5 bases of the junction unmatched. The germline gives CDR1 SGHDT, CDR2 YYEEEE. The CDR3 totals 14 residues. CDR3 bases: TGTGCCAGCAGAACCGGGACAGGGCCCTACGAGCAGTACTTC. Its translation is CASRTGTGPYEQYF.

Concerning this clone: At the DNA level, this CDR3 is encoded by other sequences in the same sample as well. The chain links TRBV11-3 to TRBJ1-5; D is unresolved. The germline CDR1 and CDR2 sequences are SGHNT and YENEEA. Trimming left V 3 bases short and J 2 bases short, with 5 bases between. There are 13 residues in the CDR3. The CDR3 nucleotides read TGTGCCAGCAGCTTGGCAGGCAATCAGCCCCAGCATTTT. Residues: CASSLAGNQPQHF.

The rearrangement uses TRBV5-6 and TRBJ1-5; D unresolved. Germline V lookup: CDR1 SGHDT, CDR2 YYEEEE. CDR3 size: 12 residues. V was trimmed by 1 base and J by 6 bases, leaving 5 bases between them. This CDR3 reads CASSLSGQPQHF. CDR3 bases: TGTGCCAGCAGCTTGAGCGGTCAGCCCCAGCATTTT.

In its sample, this clone was seen once. The chain links TRBV11-3 to TRBJ2-7; 8 bases map to TRBD2. V dropped 0 bases and J dropped 2; count of bases not matched to a gene: 6. CDR3 length equals 16 residues. From germline, CDR1 is SGHNT and CDR2 YENEEA. CDR3 region: CASSLEAGGSTYEQYF. The DNA for the CDR3 is TGTGCCAGCAGCTTAGAGGCGGGGGGTAGCACCTACGAGCAGTACTTC.

The rearrangement links TRBV4-1 to TRBJ1-3; TRBD1 agrees at 7 bases. V lost 1 base to trimming and J lost 0 bases; unmatched junction nucleotides: 0. The germline V gene encodes CDR1 MGHRA and CDR2 YSYEKL. The CDR3 runs 15 residues. DNA of the CDR3: TGCGCCAGCAGCCAAGGGACAGGCTCTGGAAACACCATATATTTT. Its translation is CASSQGTGSGNTIYF.

As DNA, the CDR3 is TGTGCCAGCAGTCGCCGACAGGGACTAGCGGTTTACAATGAGCAGTTCTTC. This gives the protein CASSRRQGLAVYNEQFF. This rearrangement joins TRBV14 to TRBJ2-1, with 11 bases fitting TRBD2. Germline CDR1 reads SGHDN; CDR2 reads FVKESK. This CDR3 has 17 amino acids. V gave up 6 bases and J gave up 4 bases; unmatched junction bases: 11. The full variable domain, completed using reference TRBV14 and TRBJ2-1, is EAGVTQFPSHSVIEKGQTVTLRCDPISGHDNLYWYRRVMGKEIKFLLHFVKESKQDESGMPNNRFLAERTGGTYSTLKVQPAELEDSGVYFCASSRRQGLAVYNEQFFGPGTRLTVL.

This clone was picked up one time. The gene calls are TRBV27 and TRBJ1-2, with D possibly being TRBD1 (5 bases). The CDR3 has 14 amino acids. Trimming stripped 3 bases from V and 4 bases from J, with 12 bases between. The germline CDR1 and CDR2 sequences are MNHEY and SMNVEV (reference sequence). This CDR3 reads CASSLGEEGYGYTF. Written as DNA, the CDR3 is TGTGCCAGCAGTTTGGGGGAGGAGGGCTATGGCTACACCTTC.

The chain carries TRBV4-3 and TRBJ2-3, with TRBD2 identical over 13 bases. CDR1 and CDR2 (germline): LGHNA, YSLEER. This CDR3 is 18 amino acids long. J was trimmed by 0 bases and V by 1 base; bases with no gene match: 4. This CDR3 is CASSQAGLAGISTDTQYF. The CDR3 nucleotides read TGCGCCAGCAGCCAAGCGGGACTAGCGGGGATTAGCACAGATACGCAGTATTTT.

V is TRBV7-9 and J is TRBJ1-3, with D hard to call. In germline, CDR1 is SEHNR, CDR2 FQNEAQ (reference sequence). The CDR3 spans 16 residues. V was cut by 5 bases and J by 0 bases, with 14 bases left in between. The CDR3 bases are TGTGCCAGCAGCCGTGGACTGGCGAACTCTGGAAACACCATATATTTT. Translation: CASSRGLANSGNTIYF.

The rearrangement joins TRBV19 to TRBJ2-7, with D possibly TRBD1 on 6 matching bases. Germline loops: CDR1 LNHDA, CDR2 SQIVND (reference sequence). The V end was cut by 5 bases, the J end by 1 base, with 12 bases between. This CDR3 spans 14 amino acids. This CDR3 reads CASSAGGRSYEQYF. The CDR3 region has the DNA TGTGCCAGTAGTGCTGGGGGCAGGTCCTACGAGCAGTACTTC.

The chain links TRBV2 to TRBJ1-6; no firm D call. Germline lookup yields CDR1 SNHLY and CDR2 FYNNEI. Trimming took off 5 bases at V and 0 bases at J, with 8 bases between the two ends. This CDR3 is built from 15 residues. The CDR3 coding sequence is TGTGCCAGCAGTTCGGGAAGCTCCTATAATTCACCCCTCCACTTT. Amino acids: CASSSGSSYNSPLHF.

The table lists this clone with a few counts. This chain connects TRBV5-5 to TRBJ1-2; D might be TRBD1 (5 bases). The germline V gene has CDR1 SGHKS and CDR2 YYEKEE (reference sequence). There are 13 residues in the CDR3. With 4 bases removed from V and 2 bases from J, the gap between germline ends came to 9 bases. The CDR3 nucleotides are TGTGCCAGCAGCACGTCAGGGAACTATGGCTACACCTTC. Its translation is CASSTSGNYGYTF. The whole variable domain, filled in from reference TRBV5-5 and TRBJ1-2, reads DAGVTQSPTHLIKTRGQQVTLRCSPISGHKSVSWYQQVLGQGPQFIFQYYEKEERGRGNFPDRFSARQFPNYSSELNVNALLLGDSALYLCASSTSGNYGYTFGSGTRLTVV.